A single T cell receptor beta chain is shown here with its context. The antigen is not known. These data come from a study of T cells in Graves' hyperthyroidism and ophthalmopathy. Broader study findings: Ophthalmopathy got predicted by the model a median 6.5 months before its onset. In blood, most of the thyroid clonotypes expanded above 0.001 were also present.

There were TCR beta CDR3 regions amplified from RNA transcripts. An initial round of RT-PCR targeting the TCR CDR3 relied on the HTBI primer set. TCRdb re-derived calls from the multiplex PCR reads in MiXCR, one entry per CDR3 protein. The profile covers 300,000 to 400,000 distinct CDR3 sequences, with about 20% appearing a single time and around 54% taken by the ten largest. The CDR3 contains 15 residues. Trimming stripped 2 bases from V and 1 base from J, with 12 bases between. Germline-derived CDR1 and CDR2 are MGHRA and YSYEKL. The sample consisted of blood. V usage is TRBV4-1 and J usage is TRBJ2-7; D unresolved. The receptor's source is a woman aged 50 to 60 with Graves' hyperthyroidism. The CDR3 here is CASSQTGSASYEQYF. The CDR3 DNA sequence: TGCGCCAGCAGCCAAACCGGGTCAGCATCCTACGAGCAGTACTTC.